Listed here are 29 T cell receptor beta chains from one sample, sequenced in a study of shared clonotypes between healthy human individuals (dated by TCRdb to the early 2020s). The library came from the immunoSEQ multiplex PCR assay. TCRdb retrieved this table from immuneACCESS and kept in-frame rearrangements only. Not all clones are present; in checked studies, unresolved V genes account for under half, and no reason is known for the remainder. Within this sample are roughly 2.1 million clones, with approximately 94% of them counted one time only. 1.5% to 2% of the sample is in the top ten clones. CD8 naive samples were obtained by positive selection for CCR7 among CD45RO-negative cells, yielding a CD45RA+CCR7+ population from which TemRA cells were excluded. Sequencing used naive CD8+ T cells from PBMCs. The sample's cell subset or site, from its label and the paper: CD45RA+CCR7+. Receptors were obtained from a man between 18 and 29 years old in good health. Some clones in this sample may be carry-over from other donors' samples.

The CDR3 here is CASSLGSEWSEQYF. The CDR3 nucleotides read TGTGCCAGCAGCTTGGGTAGCGAGTGGAGCGAGCAGTACTTC. The chain joins TRBV7-3 to TRBJ2-7, with TRBD2 as a possible D gene (5 bases). With 3 bases removed from V and 6 bases from J, the gap between germline ends came to 15 bases. Germline V gene sequence: CDR1 SGHTA, CDR2 FQGTGA. The CDR3 is made up of 14 amino acids.

This clone was seen once. The chain has TRBV27 and TRBJ2-1; D possibly matches TRBD1 or TRBD2 (5 bases each). The V gene lost 0 bases and the J gene lost 4 bases, with 10 bases spanning the gap. Per germline, CDR1 MNHEY and CDR2 SMNVEV (reference sequence). The CDR3 totals 15 residues. Here the CDR3 DNA reads TGTGCCAGCAGTTTATCGTGGGACGGTTACAATGAGCAGTTCTTC. This encodes CASSLSWDGYNEQFF.

The rearrangement joins TRBV7-8 to TRBJ2-1; 10 bases match TRBD2. The junction had 8 bases not matched to a gene; V was cut back by 5 bases and J by 4 bases. CDR1 is SGHVS, CDR2 FQNEAQ, per germline. The CDR3 extends over 16 amino acids. CDR3 coding DNA: TGTGCCAGCAGCAGCTATGGACTAGCGGTTTACAATGAGCAGTTCTTC. It specifies CASSSYGLAVYNEQFF.

V is TRBV7-9 and J is TRBJ2-6; D assignment may be TRBD1 or TRBD2 (6 bases each). Germline values: CDR1 SEHNR, CDR2 FQNEAQ (reference sequence). The CDR3 extends over 14 amino acids. Trimming cost V 7 bases and J 8 bases, with 15 bases left between them. This CDR3 reads CASTLIGGPNVLTF. CDR3 in DNA: TGTGCCAGCACCCTCATTGGGGGGCCCAACGTCCTGACTTTC. The entire variable domain, with the rest obtained from reference TRBV7-9 and TRBJ2-6, is as follows: DTGVSQNPRHKITKRGQNVTFRCDPISEHNRLYWYRQTLGQGPEFLTYFQNEAQLEKSRLLSDRFSAERPKGSFSTLEIQRTEQGDSAMYLCASTLIGGPNVLTFGAGSRLTVL.

The V call is TRBV2, the J call TRBJ2-7; 11 nucleotides agree with TRBD1. CDR1 is SNHLY and CDR2 is FYNNEI in the germline V gene. The CDR3 totals 12 residues. V was pared by 9 bases and J by 7 bases, with 5 bases of the junction left unmatched. CDR3 sequence: CARQDRGREQYF. CDR3 bases: TGTGCCAGACAGGACAGGGGGCGTGAGCAGTACTTC.

Here the CDR3 DNA reads TGTGCCAGCAGCTCCCCCCCGGGACTAGCGGGAGGGCCTCAATACAATGAGCAGTTCTTC. Its translation is CASSSPPGLAGGPQYNEQFF. This sequence joins TRBV9 and TRBJ2-1; 16 bases align to TRBD2. CDR3 length: 20 amino acids. V lost 4 bases to trimming and J lost 4 bases; unmatched junction nucleotides: 14. Per the germline V gene, CDR1 is SGDLS and CDR2 is YYNGEE.

Details on this clone: The sample contains more than one DNA sequence encoding this CDR3. This chain connects TRBV6-5 to TRBJ2-7; D unclear. Between the trimmed V and J ends, which lost 4 bases and 0 bases, there was a span of 4 bases. The CDR3 consists of 12 residues. Looked up from germline, CDR1 is MNHEY and CDR2 is SVGAGI. The CDR3 here is CASSWDSYEQYF. CDR3 DNA sequence: TGTGCCAGCAGTTGGGACTCCTACGAGCAGTACTTC.

The rearrangement joins TRBV15 to TRBJ2-7; tentative D call: TRBD2 (6 bases). Trimming cost V 0 bases and J 2 bases, with 14 bases left between them. This CDR3 is built from 16 residues. Germline CDR1 reads LNHNV; CDR2 reads YYDKDF (reference sequence). The CDR3 region is CATSRDRGGKAYEQYF. The DNA for the CDR3 is TGTGCCACCAGCAGAGATCGAGGCGGGAAAGCCTACGAGCAGTACTTC.

This chain links TRBV28 with TRBJ2-7, with TRBD1 identical over 7 bases. Trimming cost V 5 bases and J 1 base; bases outside gene matches: 8. The germline V gene has CDR1 MDHEN and CDR2 SYDVKM. The CDR3 has 15 residues. The CDR3 is CASSLTRDSSYEQYF. In DNA form, the CDR3 reads TGTGCCAGCAGTCTTACCCGGGACAGTTCCTACGAGCAGTACTTC.

The chain recombines TRBV27 with TRBJ2-1; D is perhaps TRBD2 (6 bases). Germline V gives CDR1 MNHEY, CDR2 SMNVEV (reference sequence). V was clipped by 8 bases and J by 7 bases, with 18 bases between them. The length of the CDR3 is 14 residues. The CDR3 loop reads CASGTLLAPNEQFF. In DNA form, the CDR3 reads TGTGCCAGCGGCACGCTTCTAGCGCCAAATGAGCAGTTCTTC.

The chain couples TRBV28 to TRBJ1-2; tentatively, D is TRBD1 (5 bases). The CDR3 covers 18 residues. In germline, CDR1 is MDHEN, CDR2 SYDVKM. V lost 4 bases to trimming and J lost 4 bases, with 25 bases between them. The CDR3 DNA sequence: TGTGCCAGCAGTTCCGGTAGTTGGGGGGAGTGGGCGAGCTATGGCTACACCTTC. This codes for CASSSGSWGEWASYGYTF.

The genes are TRBV2 and TRBJ1-1, with a weak D call TRBD1 (6 bases). The V gene's germline CDR1 is SNHLY and CDR2 FYNNEI. Trimming pared 11 bases from V and 1 base from J, leaving 14 bases between. The CDR3 spans 13 residues. The chain's CDR3 is CAVTGGPNTEAFF. CDR3 DNA: TGTGCCGTAACCGGGGGGCCGAACACTGAAGCTTTCTTT. Looking up the rest from reference TRBV2 and TRBJ1-1 gives the full variable domain: EPEVTQTPSHQVTQMGQEVILRCVPISNHLYFYWYRQILGQKVEFLVSFYNNEISEKSEIFDDQFSVERPDGSNFTLKIRSTKLEDSAMYFCAVTGGPNTEAFFGQGTRLTVV.

This chain connects TRBV28 to TRBJ1-5; D might be TRBD1 (5 bases). CDR1 is MDHEN and CDR2 is SYDVKM in the germline V gene. The V and J ends lost 6 bases and 6 bases respectively, with 12 bases between them. This CDR3 is built from 13 residues. The DNA for the CDR3 is TGTGCCAGCAGCCGGGGGATGGCTCAGCCCCAGCATTTT. This encodes CASSRGMAQPQHF.

The gene calls are TRBV19 and TRBJ1-2; D might be TRBD1 (6 bases). The V gene lost 9 bases and the J gene lost 4 bases, with 15 bases spanning the gap. The CDR3 has 13 residues. Germline loops: CDR1 LNHDA, CDR2 SQIVND (reference sequence). CDR3 in DNA: TGTGCCAGCCGAAAGGACAGATCCTATGGCTACACCTTC. Protein product: CASRKDRSYGYTF.

Concerning this clone itself: This sample includes further DNA sequences coding for the same CDR3. The V and J genes are TRBV7-9 and TRBJ2-1; D is unresolved. V was pared by 1 base and J by 8 bases, with 9 bases between. The CDR3 consists of 13 residues. CDR1 is SEHNR, CDR2 FQNEAQ, per germline (reference sequence). The CDR3 DNA sequence: TGTGCCAGCAGCTTAGTATTAGTAGATGAGCAGTTCTTC. Amino acid sequence: CASSLVLVDEQFF.

The rearrangement links TRBV9 to TRBJ1-2; D is possibly TRBD1 (6 bases). Germline-derived CDR1 and CDR2 are SGDLS and YYNGEE. Between the trimmed V and J ends, which lost 6 bases and 0 bases, there was a span of 12 bases. The CDR3 is made up of 14 amino acids. CDR3 sequence (DNA): TGTGCCAGCAACCCGACAGGAGCTAACTATGGCTACACCTTC. Translation gives CASNPTGANYGYTF.

CDR3 coding DNA: TGTGCCAGCAGCCAAGATCTGGGTTCCCCCTACGAGCAGTACTTC. Translated, it gives CASSQDLGSPYEQYF. This sequence joins TRBV4-2 and TRBJ2-7; D gene uncertain. Deletions cut 0 bases from V and 2 bases from J, with 11 bases between. The CDR3 covers 15 residues. Germline lookup yields CDR1 LGHNA and CDR2 YNFKEQ.

The chain recombines TRBV9 with TRBJ2-1, with 13 positions matching TRBD2. The CDR3 has 17 amino acids. V trimming: 5 bases; J trimming: 4 bases; junction bases outside the gene matches: 9. Germline V lookup: CDR1 SGDLS, CDR2 YYNGEE. CDR3 protein: CASSTSGRALGYNEQFF. CDR3 nucleotides: TGTGCCAGCAGTACTAGCGGGAGGGCCCTCGGGTACAATGAGCAGTTCTTC. Combining the CDR3 with reference TRBV9 and TRBJ2-1 gives the whole variable domain DSGVTQTPKHLITATGQRVTLRCSPRSGDLSVYWYQQSLDQGLQFLIQYYNGEERAKGNILERFSAQQFPDLHSELNLSSLELGDSALYFCASSTSGRALGYNEQFFGPGTRLTVL.

Remarks on this clone: Other DNA sequences from this sample encode an identical CDR3 as well. The J gene is TRBJ2-7, the V gene TRBV11-2, with TRBD1 matching over 10 bases. The junction had 1 base not matched to a gene; V was cut back by 1 base and J by 4 bases. Germline loops: CDR1 SGHAT, CDR2 FQNNGV. This CDR3 has 14 residues. The DNA for the CDR3 is TGTGCCAGCAGCTTAGGGACAGGGGGTTACGAGCAGTACTTC. Its protein is CASSLGTGGYEQYF.

In regard to this clone: This sample also contains other DNA sequences that code for the same CDR3. The chain uses TRBV7-2 and TRBJ2-7; weak D call: TRBD2 (6 bases). Trimming took 5 bases from V and 2 from J, leaving 13 bases between them. Germline lookup yields CDR1 SGHTA and CDR2 FQGNSA. The CDR3 is 14 amino acids. The CDR3 here is CASSPVGGPYEQYF. DNA of the CDR3: TGTGCCAGCAGCCCAGTGGGAGGTCCCTACGAGCAGTACTTC.

The CDR3 here is CASSTYSGDRIFF. CDR3 DNA sequence: TGTGCCAGTAGTACCTATAGCGGGGACCGGATATTCTTC. The V call is TRBV19, the J call TRBJ2-1; TRBD2 matches at 8 bases. There are 13 residues in the CDR3. Trimming at V came to 4 bases and at J to 16 bases, leaving 12 bases not matched to a gene. Germline CDR1 and CDR2: LNHDA and SQIVND (reference sequence).

The gene calls are TRBV19 and TRBJ2-2, with D possibly TRBD1 on 6 matching bases. Germline CDR1 and CDR2: LNHDA and SQIVND (reference sequence). V was pared by 5 bases and J by 1 base, with 11 bases between. CDR3 length: 15 amino acids. The CDR3 nucleotides are TGTGCCAGTAGTGCCCAGGGGTGGAACACCGGGGAGCTGTTTTTT. It translates to CASSAQGWNTGELFF. The full variable domain, in which reference TRBV19 and TRBJ2-2 provide the parts outside the CDR3, is DGGITQSPKYLFRKEGQNVTLSCEQNLNHDAMYWYRQDPGQGLRLIYYSQIVNDFQKGDIAEGYSVSREKKESFPLTVTSAQKNPTAFYLCASSAQGWNTGELFFGEGSRLTVL.

This chain connects TRBV27 to TRBJ2-1, with D possibly being TRBD1 or TRBD2 (6 bases each). The CDR3 loop spans 14 amino acids. V was clipped by 7 bases and J by 7 bases, with 17 bases between them. Germline V lookup: CDR1 MNHEY, CDR2 SMNVEV (reference sequence). In DNA form, the CDR3 reads TGTGCCAGCAAGCTTGATGGGGGGCGAAATGAGCAGTTCTTC. This sequence encodes CASKLDGGRNEQFF.

The CDR3 spells CASSPHGQTYEQYF. CDR3 nucleotide sequence: TGTGCCAGCAGTCCCCACGGCCAAACCTACGAGCAGTACTTC. The chain uses TRBV27 and TRBJ2-7; unclear D gene. Germline V gene data show CDR1 as MNHEY and CDR2 as SMNVEV (reference sequence). CDR3 length: 14 amino acids. The V and J ends lost 5 bases and 2 bases respectively, with 13 bases between them.

This clone was observed a single time. The chain combines TRBV6-1 with TRBJ2-1; 7 bases align to TRBD2. After removal of 10 bases from V and 2 bases from J, the junction contained 5 bases not matched to a gene. Looked up from germline, CDR1 is MNHNS and CDR2 is SASEGT. The CDR3 has 13 amino acids. The CDR3 sequence: CAIRLATYNEQFF. CDR3 DNA: TGTGCCATCAGACTAGCCACCTACAATGAGCAGTTCTTC.

The chain is built from TRBV5-3 and TRBJ1-2; TRBD1 agrees at 10 bases. TRBV5-3 is sorted into the ORF group, with uncertain function. With V trimmed by 5 bases and J by 7 bases, 14 bases remained unmatched. This CDR3 comprises 16 residues. CDR3 loop: CARRHLLGQGKGGYTF. The CDR3 DNA is TGTGCCAGAAGACACTTGTTGGGACAGGGGAAGGGTGGCTACACCTTC.

The rearrangement links TRBV27 to TRBJ2-5; D might be TRBD1 (5 bases). Per germline, CDR1 MNHEY and CDR2 SMNVEV (reference sequence). The CDR3 is 14 amino acids. Trimming stripped 6 bases from V and 0 bases from J, with 11 bases between. The CDR3 sequence is CASSLGHNQETQYF. DNA for the CDR3: TGTGCCAGCAGCCTAGGACACAACCAAGAGACCCAGTACTTC.

Turning to this clone: A junction end diverges from the germline sequence, so it may reflect a read error. This sequence joins TRBV27 and TRBJ1-1; 11 bases match TRBD1. The germline CDR1 and CDR2 sequences are MNHEY and SMNVEV (reference sequence). The CDR3 runs to 16 residues. The CDR3 region is CASSVSGQGAFTEAFF. The DNA for the CDR3 is TGTGCCAGCAGTGTATCCGGACAGGGGGCGTTTACTGAAGCTTTCTTT.

The V call is TRBV29-1, the J call TRBJ2-5, with 11 nucleotides matching TRBD2. The V gene end was trimmed by 4 bases and the J gene end by 5 bases; junction bases not matched to a gene: 12. The CDR3 is 16 residues long. Per germline, CDR1 SQVTM and CDR2 ANQGSEA. CDR3 sequence: CSVGSGRALGGETQYF. CDR3 DNA: TGCAGCGTTGGTAGCGGGAGGGCCTTAGGGGGGGAGACCCAGTACTTC.